This T cell receptor beta chain was retrieved from a study of T cells in Graves' hyperthyroidism and ophthalmopathy. Study overall: Peripheral blood draws took place at initial diagnosis, ahead of any treatment.

The investigators amplified TCR beta CDR3 regions from RNA transcripts. TCR CDR3 underwent first-round RT-PCR with the HTBI primer set. Each CDR3 protein is one row after TCRdb ran MiXCR on the multiplex PCR reads. The sample comprises about 640,000 distinct CDR3 sequences, about a fifth of which are singletons, and more than 30% rests with the top ten. V was cut by 8 bases and J by 0 bases, with 10 bases left in between. There are 13 residues in the CDR3. Germline loops: CDR1 LNHDA, CDR2 SQIVND (reference sequence). The chain joins TRBV19 to TRBJ1-1, with a tentative D call TRBD1 (5 bases). The receptor comes from a man younger than 45 with Graves' ophthalmopathy. The material sequenced was blood. CDR3 DNA: TGTGCCAGTGGGGCAGCCTTGAACACTGAAGCTTTCTTT. It codes for CASGAALNTEAFF.